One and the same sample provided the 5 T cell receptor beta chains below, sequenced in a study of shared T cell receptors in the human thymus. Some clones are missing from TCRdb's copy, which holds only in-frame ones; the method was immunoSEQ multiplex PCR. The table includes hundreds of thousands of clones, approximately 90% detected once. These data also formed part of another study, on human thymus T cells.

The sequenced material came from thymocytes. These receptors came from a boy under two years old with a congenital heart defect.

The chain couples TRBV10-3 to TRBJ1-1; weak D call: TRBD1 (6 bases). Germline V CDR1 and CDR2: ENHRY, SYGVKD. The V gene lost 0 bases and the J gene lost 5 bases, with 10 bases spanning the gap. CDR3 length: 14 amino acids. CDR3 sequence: CAISESRGGTEAFF. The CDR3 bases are TGTGCCATCAGTGAGTCAAGGGGGGGGACTGAAGCTTTCTTT.

CDR3 protein: CSVDYSGRTQGQYF. The CDR3 bases are TGCAGCGTTGATTACAGCGGGAGGACCCAGGGCCAGTACTTC. This chain joins TRBV29-1 and TRBJ2-5; 9 bases match TRBD2. Trimming removed 3 bases from V and 10 bases from J; junction bases left unmatched: 12. Germline CDR1 SQVTM, CDR2 ANQGSEA. This CDR3 is built from 14 residues.

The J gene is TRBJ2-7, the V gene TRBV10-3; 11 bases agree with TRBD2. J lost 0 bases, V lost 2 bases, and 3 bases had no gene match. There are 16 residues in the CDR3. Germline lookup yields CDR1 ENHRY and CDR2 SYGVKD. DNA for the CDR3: TGTGCCATCAGTGAGGTAGCGGGAGGGATCTCCTACGAGCAGTACTTC. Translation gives CAISEVAGGISYEQYF.

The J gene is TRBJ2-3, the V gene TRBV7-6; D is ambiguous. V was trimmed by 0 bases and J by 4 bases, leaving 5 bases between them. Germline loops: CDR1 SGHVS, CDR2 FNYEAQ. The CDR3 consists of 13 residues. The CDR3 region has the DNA TGTGCCAGCAGCTTAGCTATAGCAGATACGCAGTATTTT. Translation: CASSLAIADTQYF.

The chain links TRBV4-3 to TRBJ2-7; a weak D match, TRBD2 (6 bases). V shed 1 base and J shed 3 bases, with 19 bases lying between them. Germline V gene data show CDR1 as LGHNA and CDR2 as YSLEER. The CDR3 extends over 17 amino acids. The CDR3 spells CASSQGRRDLRFYEQYF. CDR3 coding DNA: TGCGCCAGCAGCCAAGGACGTAGGGACTTGAGGTTCTACGAGCAGTACTTC.